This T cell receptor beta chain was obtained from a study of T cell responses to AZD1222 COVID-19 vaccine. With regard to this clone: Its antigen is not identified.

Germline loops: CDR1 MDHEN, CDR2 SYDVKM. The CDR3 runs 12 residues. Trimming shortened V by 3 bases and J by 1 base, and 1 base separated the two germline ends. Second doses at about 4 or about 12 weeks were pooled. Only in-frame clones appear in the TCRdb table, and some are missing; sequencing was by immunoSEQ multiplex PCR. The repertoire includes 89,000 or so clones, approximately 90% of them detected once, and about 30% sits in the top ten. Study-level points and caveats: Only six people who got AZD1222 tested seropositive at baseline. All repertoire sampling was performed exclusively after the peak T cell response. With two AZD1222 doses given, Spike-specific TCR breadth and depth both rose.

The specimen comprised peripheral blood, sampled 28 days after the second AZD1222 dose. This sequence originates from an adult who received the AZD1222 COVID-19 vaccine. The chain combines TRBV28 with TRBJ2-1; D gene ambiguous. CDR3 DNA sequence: TGTGCCAGCAGTTTGTCCTACAATGAGCAGTTCTTC. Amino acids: CASSLSYNEQFF. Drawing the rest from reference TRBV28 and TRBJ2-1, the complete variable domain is DVKVTQSSRYLVKRTGEKVFLECVQDMDHENMFWYRQDPGLGLRLIYFSYDVKMKEKGDIPEGYSVSREKKERFSLILESASTNQTSMYLCASSLSYNEQFFGPGTRLTVL.